This T cell receptor beta chain was recovered during a study of shared clonotypes between healthy human individuals. The overall study: Donors had three CD4 naive, three CD4 memory, two CD8 naive and one CD8 memory plate apiece.

CDR1 and CDR2 (germline): SEHNR, FQNEAQ (reference sequence). Trimming shortened V by 3 bases and J by 7 bases, and 12 bases separated the two germline ends. The CDR3 has 14 amino acids. Study-wide findings and caveats: Roughly 4.6% of naive CD4 clonotypes were common to four donors.

CD45RO-negative cells were positively selected for CCR7, leaving out terminally differentiated effector memory CD45RA+ cells. A remark on this clone: Its specificity is unknown.

Replicate PCRs run on sorted subsets employed 200 ng DNA, approximately 30,000 T cell genomes. Profiled with immunoSEQ multiplex PCR; TCRdb holds only in-frame clones, not every one. The sample has around 2.1 million clones, about 93% seen once. The specimen sequenced was naive CD8+ T cells from PBMCs. The TCR was taken from a man between 18 and 35 years old in good health. Some clones in this sample may be carry-over from other donors' samples. The V call is TRBV7-9, the J call TRBJ2-2; D gene unclear. Here the CDR3 reads CASSFDNYGGELFF. The CDR3 DNA sequence: TGTGCCAGCAGCTTCGACAACTACGGCGGGGAGCTGTTTTTT. Full variable domain (remainder filled in from reference TRBV7-9 and TRBJ2-2): DTGVSQNPRHKITKRGQNVTFRCDPISEHNRLYWYRQTLGQGPEFLTYFQNEAQLEKSRLLSDRFSAERPKGSFSTLEIQRTEQGDSAMYLCASSFDNYGGELFFGEGSRLTVL.